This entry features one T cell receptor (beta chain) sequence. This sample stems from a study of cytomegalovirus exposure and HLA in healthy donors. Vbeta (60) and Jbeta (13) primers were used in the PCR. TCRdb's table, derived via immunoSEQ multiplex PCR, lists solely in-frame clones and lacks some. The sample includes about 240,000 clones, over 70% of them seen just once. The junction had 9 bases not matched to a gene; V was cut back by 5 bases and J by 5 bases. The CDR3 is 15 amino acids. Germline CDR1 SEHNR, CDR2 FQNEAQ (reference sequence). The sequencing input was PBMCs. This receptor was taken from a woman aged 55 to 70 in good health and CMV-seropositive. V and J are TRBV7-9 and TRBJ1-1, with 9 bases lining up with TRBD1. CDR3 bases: TGTGCCAGCAGCCGAGGGGACAGGGAGTATACTGAAGCTTTCTTT. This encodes CASSRGDREYTEAFF.